These 4 T cell receptor beta chains were all obtained from the same sample, sequenced in a study of lymphopenia after photon versus proton radiotherapy. Clones were sequenced by immunoSEQ multiplex PCR, and TCRdb holds only the in-frame ones, with some missing. The sample yields 40,000 to 55,000 clones, 80% to 95% seen once. The sequenced sample was peripheral blood, obtained from a patient treated with photon-based radiotherapy. The receptors here all came from a woman between 35 and 50 years old with cholangiocarcinoma.

The chain has TRBV7-6 and TRBJ2-1; 7 bases fit TRBD1. Germline V CDR1 and CDR2: SGHVS, FNYEAQ. J was trimmed by 8 bases and V by 5 bases; bases with no gene match: 3. The length of the CDR3 is 12 residues. CDR3 DNA: TGTGCCAGCAGCGCGACAGGGTATGAGCAGTTCTTC. As protein: CASSATGYEQFF.

For the CDR3, the DNA is TGTGCCAGTAGTCCCCGGGTCCAAACAGCCGGGAACACTGAAGCTTTCTTT. Its translation is CASSPRVQTAGNTEAFF. The chain carries TRBV19 and TRBJ1-1; no reliable D call. CDR1 is LNHDA and CDR2 is SQIVND in the germline V gene (reference sequence). CDR3 length equals 17 residues. V lost 5 bases, J lost 1 base, and 20 bases lay in between.

The chain has TRBV25-1 and TRBJ2-1; 8 bases are a match to TRBD2. The CDR3 consists of 15 residues. V gave up 4 bases and J gave up 6 bases; unmatched junction bases: 8. The germline gives CDR1 MGHDK, CDR2 SYGVNS. As DNA, the CDR3 is TGTGCCAGCAGTGTCGGACTAGCTGGAGGCAATGAGCAGTTCTTC. Translated: CASSVGLAGGNEQFF.

The chain uses TRBV20-1 and TRBJ2-3; D is unresolved. CDR1 is DFQATT and CDR2 is SNEGSKA in the germline V gene (reference sequence). V was shortened by 5 bases and J by 4 bases, with 7 bases between the two germline ends. CDR3 length equals 11 residues. The CDR3 here is CSAPRPDTQYF. The DNA for the CDR3 is TGCAGTGCTCCCCGCCCAGATACGCAGTATTTT.